Below are 2 T cell receptor beta chains sequenced from a single sample in a study of tumor-infiltrating lymphocytes in oesophageal squamous cell carcinoma. Each CDR3 protein gets one entry after TCRdb re-called the PCR reads with MiXCR. The sample holds fewer than 18,000 distinct CDR3 sequences, about 56% seen once. The sample consisted of esophageal tumor tissue. These receptors all come from a male donor with esophageal squamous cell carcinoma.

This sequence joins TRBV12-3 or TRBV12-4 and TRBJ2-6; 7 nucleotides agree with TRBD1. The CDR3 contains 17 residues. Trimming cost V 5 bases and J 2 bases; bases outside gene matches: 9. In nucleotides, the CDR3 is TGTGCCAGCAGTCCACATAACACAGGGGCTGGGGCCAACGTCCTGACTTTC. Its protein product is CASSPHNTGAGANVLTF.

The chain carries TRBV3-1 and TRBJ2-1; D is uncertain. The V gene's germline CDR1 is LGHDT and CDR2 YNNKEL (reference sequence). V lost 4 bases and J 0 bases, leaving 4 bases between the germline ends. The CDR3 is 13 residues long. The CDR3 DNA follows: TGTGCCAGCAGCCCGAGCTCCTACAATGAGCAGTTCTTC. This gives the protein CASSPSSYNEQFF.